The clone carrying this T cell receptor (beta chain) showed up just a few times. The sample comes from a study of blood T cell repertoires in COVID-19. The wider study: The study drew acute and convalescent COVID-19 samples from the United States, Italy and Spain. Nucleic acid was either cDNA or gDNA, and it came from T cells, B-cell-depleted T cells, or PBMCs.

In the original analysis: How many nucleated cells were present was estimated from reference gene primer amplification. Method: immunoSEQ multiplex PCR; TCRdb's copy keeps in-frame clones and lacks some. For V, J and clone size, that table is used; D and trimming come from the DNA. The table shows a few hundred thousand clones, with roughly 90% occurring only once. This TCR was recovered from a woman in her 50s with acute or convalescent COVID-19. The sequencing input was peripheral blood.

CDR3 amino acids: CASSLPANTGELFF. The CDR3 DNA follows: TGTGCCAGCAGCCTACCCGCGAACACCGGGGAGCTGTTTTTT. V is TRBV2 and J is TRBJ2-2, with D unclear. The germline V gene has CDR1 SNHLY and CDR2 FYNNEI. The CDR3 runs 14 residues. V was cut by 6 bases and J by 0 bases, with 8 bases left in between.